These T cell receptor beta chains were read from a single sample in a study of siplizumab effects on memory and regulatory T cells. TCRdb's table, derived via immunoSEQ multiplex PCR, lists solely in-frame clones and lacks some. In the table there are 120,000 or so clones, roughly 89% of which are singletons. The sample comprised CD4+ T cells sorted from blood. All receptors derive from a human donor in good health. Both conserved end residues are part of each CDR3. A D gene is named only where the DNA matches it firmly. For some rows the clone size is stated as once, few or many, or as a class when expanded; others skip it.

>TRBV27|TRBJ2-3|NA|NA
TGTGCCAGCAGTTCCCGGGGGCGCCAGTATTTT
CASSSRGRQYF
>TRBV6-1|TRBJ1-3|NA|once
TGTGCCAGCAGTGAACAATATAATTCTGGAAACACCATATATTTT
CASSEQYNSGNTIYF
>TRBV27|TRBJ2-1|TRBD2|NA
TGTGCCAGCAGGGCCCGCAAAGGACTAGCGGGAAGGAATGAGCAGTTCTTC
CASRARKGLAGRNEQFF
>TRBV27|TRBJ1-5|NA|NA
TGTGCCAGCAGTCGGCGACATGGACTTCAGCCCCAGCATTTT
CASSRRHGLQPQHF
>TRBV19|TRBJ2-5|NA|once
TGTGCCAGTAGTATGGGGAACGGGGGGCAAGCAGAGACCCAGTACTTC
CASSMGNGGQAETQYF
>TRBV11-3|TRBJ1-1|NA|NA
TGTGCCAGCAGCTTTACAGGGTTAGAGGCCGGTGAAGCTTTCTTT
CASSFTGLEAGEAFF
>TRBV6-5|TRBJ1-2|NA|NA
TGTGCCAGCAGTTACTCGATTAACTATGGCTACACCTTC
CASSYSINYGYTF
>TRBV27|TRBJ1-5|NA|NA
TGTGCCAGCAGTTTAAGGGAAAATAAGCCCCAGCATTTT
CASSLRENKPQHF
>TRBV19|TRBJ1-2|TRBD1|NA
TGTGCCAGTCAGGACAGGGTTGGCTACACCTTC
CASQDRVGYTF
>TRBV5-1|TRBJ2-5|TRBD1|NA
TGCGCCAGCAGCCTAGGGGGCCCCCAAGAGACCCAGTACTTC
CASSLGGPQETQYF
>TRBV5-6|TRBJ2-7|TRBD1|NA
TGTGCCAGCAGACAGGGGATCTACGAGCAGTACTTC
CASRQGIYEQYF
>TRBV16|TRBJ1-1|NA|NA
TGTGCCAGCAGCCAAGCGGGCATGAACACTGAAGCCTTCTTT
CASSQAGMNTEAFF
>TRBV19|TRBJ2-1|TRBD2|NA
TGTGCCAGTAGTAGGGGAGGAGCGGGAGGGACAAATGAGCAGTTCTTC
CASSRGGAGGTNEQFF
>TRBV6-1|TRBJ2-1|TRBD2|NA
TGTGCCAGCAGTGAAGGGGCCCCTACTAGCGGCTACAATGAGCAGTTCTTC
CASSEGAPTSGYNEQFF
>TRBV5-1|TRBJ2-2|NA|NA
TGCGCCAGCAGCCAACAGCAGGGATCCGGGGAGCTGTTTTTT
CASSQQQGSGELFF
>TRBV5-1|TRBJ1-1|NA|NA
TGCGCCAGCAGCCTCCCGGATCAGGGTGAAGCTTTCTTT
CASSLPDQGEAFF
>TRBV6-5|TRBJ2-5|NA|NA
TGTGCCAGCAGTTCGGACAGCGAGACCCAGTACTTC
CASSSDSETQYF
>TRBV7-9|TRBJ2-4|NA|NA
TGTGCCAGCAGCTTAGTTGGGGACTCAAACATTCAGTACTTC
CASSLVGDSNIQYF
>TRBV15|TRBJ1-2|NA|NA
TGTGCCACCAGCAGAGCCGAAGGAGGGGGGGCTCCCTATGGCTACACCTTC
CATSRAEGGGAPYGYTF
>TRBV4-1|TRBJ1-6|NA|NA
TGCGCCAGCAGCCAAGGACGGGGCTCCTATAATTCACCCCTCCACTTT
CASSQGRGSYNSPLHF
>TRBV27|TRBJ2-6|NA|once
TGTGCCAGCAGTTTAGCTTATGGGAGGACCGCTTTCTCTGGGGCCAACGTCCTGACTTTC
CASSLAYGRTAFSGANVLTF
>TRBV10-3|TRBJ1-4|NA|NA
TGTGCCATCAGTGAAGGCGGTCAATTGAATGAAAAACTGTTTTTT
CAISEGGQLNEKLFF
>TRBV6-6|TRBJ1-1|TRBD1|NA
TGTGCCAGCAGACGTACAGGGGTGATAGCTGAAGCTTTCTTT
CASRRTGVIAEAFF
>TRBV6-6|TRBJ2-7|TRBD2|NA
TGTGCCAGCAGCGCCCCCGCGGGAGGCTACGAGCAGTACTTC
CASSAPAGGYEQYF
>TRBV7-6|TRBJ2-3|NA|NA
TGTGCCAGCAGCTCCCACCTTCACACAGATACGCAGTATTTT
CASSSHLHTDTQYF
>TRBV5-1|TRBJ1-2|TRBD1|NA
TGCGCCAGCAGCCCCGTGACAGGGGGCCTAGCTAACTATGGCTACACCTTC
CASSPVTGGLANYGYTF
>TRBV5-3|TRBJ2-2|TRBD2|NA
TGTGCCAGAAGCACGGGACTAGCGGGGGCTTTTGAACACCGGGGAGCTGTTTTT
CARSTGLAGAFEHRGAVF
>TRBV6-6|TRBJ2-7|TRBD1|NA
TGTGCCAGCAGCCACCCGGGACAGGGTAACTACGAGCAGTACTTC
CASSHPGQGNYEQYF
>TRBV10-1|TRBJ2-3|NA|NA
TGCGCCAGCAGTGAGTCCCTAGCGACAGGGAGCACAGATACGCAGTATTTT
CASSESLATGSTDTQYF
>TRBV5-4|TRBJ2-2|NA|NA
TGTGCCAGCAGCTTACGGGCGAACACCGGGGAGCTGTTTTTT
CASSLRANTGELFF
>TRBV7-8|TRBJ1-5|NA|NA
TGTGCCAGCAGCGCCGAACGGGGTCGGAGCAATCAGCCCCAGCATTTT
CASSAERGRSNQPQHF
>TRBV7-9|TRBJ2-1|NA|NA
TGTGCCAGCATCCTACAGGGATCCTACAATGAGCAGTTCTTC
CASILQGSYNEQFF
>TRBV6-1|TRBJ2-2|NA|NA
TGTGCCAGCAGGTTGACAGGGACTGTAGGCGGGGAGCTGTTTTTT
CASRLTGTVGGELFF
>TRBV18|TRBJ2-7|TRBD1|NA
TGTGCCAGCTCACCCCAGGGACAGATCTCCTACGAGCAGTACTTC
CASSPQGQISYEQYF
>TRBV19|TRBJ2-1|TRBD2|NA
TGTGCCAGTAGACTAGCGGGGGGGGTAAACAATGAGCAGTTCTTC
CASRLAGGVNNEQFF
>TRBV7-9|TRBJ2-3|NA|NA
TGTGCCAGCAGCTTAGACCGCAGGGCTAGCACAGATACGCAGTATTTT
CASSLDRRASTDTQYF
>TRBV29-1|TRBJ1-1|TRBD1|NA
TGCAGCGGAGGAGGACAGGGCTATGAAGCTTTCTTT
CSGGGQGYEAFF
>TRBV5-1|TRBJ2-2|TRBD2|NA
TGCGCCAGCAGATTAGCGGGAGGGCCCGTCACCGGGGAGCTGTTTTTT
CASRLAGGPVTGELFF
>TRBV7-9|TRBJ2-7|NA|NA
TGTGCCAGCGGGCAGGCCGCCAGCTCCTACGAGCAGTACTTC
CASGQAASSYEQYF
>TRBV28|TRBJ2-3|TRBD2|NA
TGTGCCAGCAGTTCCGGACTAGCGGGGGGTACTAGCACAGATACGCAGTATTTT
CASSSGLAGGTSTDTQYF